Sequencing of this TCR beta chain was carried out in a study of shared clonotypes between healthy human individuals. Study-level information: The composition of the donors was two women and a few men aged 18 to 49.

Libraries were prepared by immunoSEQ multiplex PCR; TCRdb keeps only in-frame clonotypes and omits some of them. The sample holds roughly 2,300,000 clones, approximately 90% seen once. Points on this clone: The antigen is unknown. Different DNA sequences within this sample yield the same CDR3.

Notes on the study in general: Non-shared clonotypes had lower generation probabilities than those shared by all four donors.

Source material: naive CD4+ T cells from PBMCs. Described subset: CD45RA+ positively selected. This clonotype was obtained from a man in his late teens or twenties in good health. Some clones in this sample may be carry-over from other donors' samples.

The CDR3 DNA follows: TGCGCCAGCAGCCTCGGGGGGGTAAGCTCCTACGAGCAGTACTTC. It codes for CASSLGGVSSYEQYF. This rearrangement joins TRBV5-1 to TRBJ2-7, with 8 bases that match TRBD2. The CDR3 has 15 residues. J was trimmed by 0 bases and V by 4 bases; bases with no gene match: 6. Germline CDR1 reads SGHRS; CDR2 reads YFSETQ.